The clone carrying this T cell receptor (beta chain) has at least ten counts. TCRdb processed the 5' RACE reads anew with MiXCR; each CDR3 protein has one entry. The top ten hold around 1.1% of the sample, which has approximately 60,000 distinct CDR3 sequences, approximately 9% seen once. This CDR3 region has 15 residues. The V and J ends lost 0 bases and 0 bases, in that order; junction bases with no gene match: 3. In germline, CDR1 is SGHRS, CDR2 YFSETQ. This entry comes from a study of T-cell memory formation after mild COVID-19. Looking at the study overall: TCR clusters mostly belonged to single donors.

The chain has TRBV5-1 and TRBJ2-7; 7 nucleotides align to TRBD2. The clonotype was recovered from a man aged 18 to 29 who had mild COVID-19 (a few samples of this study predate the infection). Cell type and time point are not known. Source material: PBMCs or a T cell subset sorted from them (not recorded which). This CDR3 reads CASSLGGGNSYEQYF. CDR3 DNA: TGCGCCAGCAGCTTGGGGGGAGGGAACTCCTACGAGCAGTACTTC.